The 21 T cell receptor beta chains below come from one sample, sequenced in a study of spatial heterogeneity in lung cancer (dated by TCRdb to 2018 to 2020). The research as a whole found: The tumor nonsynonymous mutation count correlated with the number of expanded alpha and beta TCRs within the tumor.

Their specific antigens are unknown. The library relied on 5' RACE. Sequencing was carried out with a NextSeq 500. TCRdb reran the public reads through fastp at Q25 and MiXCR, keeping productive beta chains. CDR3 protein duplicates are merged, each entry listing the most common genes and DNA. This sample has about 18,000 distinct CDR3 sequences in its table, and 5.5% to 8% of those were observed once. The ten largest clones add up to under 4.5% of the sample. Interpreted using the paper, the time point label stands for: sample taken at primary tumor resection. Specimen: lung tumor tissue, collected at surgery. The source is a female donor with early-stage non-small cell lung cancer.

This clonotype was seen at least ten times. CDR3 loop: CSARTRSGGNTEAFF. CDR3 nucleotide sequence: TGCAGTGCTAGAACCCGGTCAGGGGGGAACACTGAAGCTTTCTTT. The chain joins TRBV20-1 to TRBJ1-1; 7 bases align to TRBD1. The germline V gene has CDR1 DFQATT and CDR2 SNEGSKA (reference sequence). V lost 2 bases and J lost 1; bases outside the gene matches: 7. This CDR3 contains 15 residues.

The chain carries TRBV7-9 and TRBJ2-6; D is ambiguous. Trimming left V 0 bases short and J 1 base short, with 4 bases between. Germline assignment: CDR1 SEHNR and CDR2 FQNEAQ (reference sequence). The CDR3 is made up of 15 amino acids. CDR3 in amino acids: CASSLAGSGANVLTF. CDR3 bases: TGTGCCAGCAGCTTAGCGGGATCTGGGGCCAACGTCCTGACTTTC.

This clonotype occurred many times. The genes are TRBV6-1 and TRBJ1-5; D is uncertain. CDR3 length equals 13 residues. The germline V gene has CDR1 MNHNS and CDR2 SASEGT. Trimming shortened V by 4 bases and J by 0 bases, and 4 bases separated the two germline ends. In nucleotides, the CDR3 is TGTGCCAGCAGTGGTCGTAGCAATCAGCCCCAGCATTTT. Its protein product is CASSGRSNQPQHF.

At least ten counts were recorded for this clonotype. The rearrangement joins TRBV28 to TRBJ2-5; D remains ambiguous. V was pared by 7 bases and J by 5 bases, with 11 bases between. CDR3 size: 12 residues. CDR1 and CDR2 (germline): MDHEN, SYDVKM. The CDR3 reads CASKQSQETQYF. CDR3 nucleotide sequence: TGTGCCAGCAAGCAGTCCCAGGAGACCCAGTACTTC.

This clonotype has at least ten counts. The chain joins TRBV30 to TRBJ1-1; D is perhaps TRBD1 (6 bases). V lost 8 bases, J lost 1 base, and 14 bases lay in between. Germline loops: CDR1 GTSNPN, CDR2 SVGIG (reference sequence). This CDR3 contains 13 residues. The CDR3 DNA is TGTGCCGGACGGGGACAAGCGAACACTGAAGCTTTCTTT. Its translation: CAGRGQANTEAFF. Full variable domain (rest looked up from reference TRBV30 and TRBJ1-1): SQTIHQWPATLVQPVGSPLSLECTVEGTSNPNLYWYRQAAGRGLQLLFYSVGIGQISSEVPQNLSASRPQDRQFILSSKKLLLSDSGFYLCAGRGQANTEAFFGQGTRLTVV.

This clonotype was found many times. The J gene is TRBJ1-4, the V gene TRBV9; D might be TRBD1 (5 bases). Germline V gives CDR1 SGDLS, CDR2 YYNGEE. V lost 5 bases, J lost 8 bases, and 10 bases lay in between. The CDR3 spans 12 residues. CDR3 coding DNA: TGTGCCAGCAGAGGGACGGGGGAAAAACTGTTTTTT. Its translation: CASRGTGEKLFF.

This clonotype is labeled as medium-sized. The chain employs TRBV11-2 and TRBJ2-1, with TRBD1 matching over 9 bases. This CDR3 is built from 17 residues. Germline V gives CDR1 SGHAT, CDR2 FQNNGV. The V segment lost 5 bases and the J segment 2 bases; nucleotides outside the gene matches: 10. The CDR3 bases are TGTGCCAGCAGCCCAACAGGGGGCGTTTCCCCCTACAATGAGCAGTTCTTC. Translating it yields CASSPTGGVSPYNEQFF.

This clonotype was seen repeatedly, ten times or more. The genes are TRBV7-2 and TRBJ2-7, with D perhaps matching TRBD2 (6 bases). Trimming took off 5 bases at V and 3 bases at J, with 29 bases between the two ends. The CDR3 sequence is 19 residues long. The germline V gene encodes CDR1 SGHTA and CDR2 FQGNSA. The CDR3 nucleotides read TGTGCCAGCAGCCTAAGGGGTAGCGGTTACTACACTCGGGACTACGAGCAGTACTTC. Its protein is CASSLRGSGYYTRDYEQYF.

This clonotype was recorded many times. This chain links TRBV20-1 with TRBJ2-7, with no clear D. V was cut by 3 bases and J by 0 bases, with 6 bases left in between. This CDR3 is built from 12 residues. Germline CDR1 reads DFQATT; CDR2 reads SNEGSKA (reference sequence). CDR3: CSASASSYEQYF. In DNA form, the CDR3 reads TGCAGTGCTAGTGCCAGCTCCTACGAGCAGTACTTC.

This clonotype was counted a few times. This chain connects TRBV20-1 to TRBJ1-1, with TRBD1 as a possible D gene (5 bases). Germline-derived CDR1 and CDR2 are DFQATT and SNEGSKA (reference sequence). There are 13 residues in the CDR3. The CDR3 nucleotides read TGCAGCCGACGGCAGGGCGGGGGGAATGAAGCTTTCTTT. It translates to CSRRQGGGNEAFF.

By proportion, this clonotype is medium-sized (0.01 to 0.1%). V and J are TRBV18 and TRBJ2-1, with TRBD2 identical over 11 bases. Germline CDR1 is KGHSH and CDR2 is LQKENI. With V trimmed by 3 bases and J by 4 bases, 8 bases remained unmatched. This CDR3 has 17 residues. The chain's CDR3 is CASSPATSGSRYNEQFF. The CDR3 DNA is TGTGCCAGCTCACCCGCAACTAGCGGGAGCCGTTACAATGAGCAGTTCTTC.

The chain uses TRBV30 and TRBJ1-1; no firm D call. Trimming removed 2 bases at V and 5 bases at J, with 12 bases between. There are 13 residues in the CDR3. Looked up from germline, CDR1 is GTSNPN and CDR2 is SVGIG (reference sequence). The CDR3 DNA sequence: TGTGCCTGGAGTCACTCGACGGGGACTGAAGCTTTCTTT. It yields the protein CAWSHSTGTEAFF.

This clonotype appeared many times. DNA for the CDR3: TGTGCCAGTCGAAAGCTGGGAATGGATTGGGGAACAGATACGCAGTATTTT. This translates into CASRKLGMDWGTDTQYF. The rearrangement links TRBV2 to TRBJ2-3, with no clear D. Looked up from germline, CDR1 is SNHLY and CDR2 is FYNNEI. The CDR3 has 17 amino acids. Trimming cost V 9 bases and J 3 bases, with 25 bases left between them.

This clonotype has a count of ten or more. The CDR3 loop is CASSKTSSGELFF. CDR3 DNA: TGTGCCAGTAGTAAGACTAGTTCCGGGGAGCTGTTTTTT. This chain connects TRBV19 to TRBJ2-2, with a tentative D call TRBD2 (6 bases). Trimming shortened V by 4 bases and J by 6 bases, and 9 bases separated the two germline ends. The CDR3 has 13 residues. Germline lookup yields CDR1 LNHDA and CDR2 SQIVND (reference sequence).

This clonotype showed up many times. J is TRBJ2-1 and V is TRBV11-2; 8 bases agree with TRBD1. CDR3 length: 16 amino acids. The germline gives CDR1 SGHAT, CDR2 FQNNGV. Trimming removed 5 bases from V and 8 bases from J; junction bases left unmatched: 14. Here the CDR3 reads CASSPLDRVNEYEQFF. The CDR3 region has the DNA TGTGCCAGCAGCCCGCTGGACAGGGTGAATGAGTATGAGCAGTTCTTC.

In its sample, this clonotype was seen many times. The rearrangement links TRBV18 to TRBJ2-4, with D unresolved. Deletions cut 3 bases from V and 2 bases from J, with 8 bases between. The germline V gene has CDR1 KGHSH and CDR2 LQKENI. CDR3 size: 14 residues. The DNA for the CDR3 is TGTGCCAGCTCACCCGGGCATACCAAAAACATTCAGTACTTC. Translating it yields CASSPGHTKNIQYF.

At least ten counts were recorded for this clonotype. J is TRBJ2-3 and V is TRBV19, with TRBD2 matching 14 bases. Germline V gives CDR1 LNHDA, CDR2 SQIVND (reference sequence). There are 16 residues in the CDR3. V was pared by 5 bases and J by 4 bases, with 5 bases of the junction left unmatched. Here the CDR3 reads CASSPPGLAGADTQYF. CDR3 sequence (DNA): TGTGCCAGTAGTCCCCCGGGACTAGCGGGAGCAGATACGCAGTATTTT.

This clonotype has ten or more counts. The CDR3 sequence: CASRAPVRAYEQYF. For the CDR3, the DNA is TGTGCCAGCAGAGCACCGGTCAGGGCCTACGAGCAGTACTTC. The chain combines TRBV6-2 or TRBV6-3 with TRBJ2-7, with TRBD1 as a possible D gene (5 bases). Trimming removed 6 bases at V and 2 bases at J, with 14 bases between. Looked up from germline, CDR1 is MNHEY and CDR2 is SVGEGT. The CDR3 spans 14 residues.

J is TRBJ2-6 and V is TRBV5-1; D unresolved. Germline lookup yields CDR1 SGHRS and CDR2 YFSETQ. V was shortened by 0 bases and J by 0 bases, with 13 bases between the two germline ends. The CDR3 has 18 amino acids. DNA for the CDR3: TGCGCCAGCAGCTTGGATACGTTATCCTCCTCTGGGGCCAACGTCCTGACTTTC. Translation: CASSLDTLSSSGANVLTF.

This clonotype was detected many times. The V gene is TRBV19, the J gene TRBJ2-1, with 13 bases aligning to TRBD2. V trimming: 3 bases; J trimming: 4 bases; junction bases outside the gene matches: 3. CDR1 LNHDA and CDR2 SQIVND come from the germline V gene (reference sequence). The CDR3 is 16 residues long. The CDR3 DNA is TGTGCCAGTAGTATGTCGGGACTAGCGGGATACAATGAGCAGTTCTTC. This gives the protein CASSMSGLAGYNEQFF.

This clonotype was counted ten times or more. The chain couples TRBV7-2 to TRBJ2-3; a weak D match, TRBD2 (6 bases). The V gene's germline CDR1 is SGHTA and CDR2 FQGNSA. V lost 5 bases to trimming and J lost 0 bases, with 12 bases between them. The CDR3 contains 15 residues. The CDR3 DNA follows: TGTGCCAGCAGCCGTTCTAGCGCCAGCACAGATACGCAGTATTTT. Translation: CASSRSSASTDTQYF.